The next 12 T cell receptor beta chains were all read from a single sample in a study of blood T cell repertoires in COVID-19. TCRdb keeps only in-frame clones here, not all; method: immunoSEQ multiplex PCR. The sample consists of some 98,000 clones, over 70% of them appearing once. Sample: peripheral blood. Receptor source: a human donor in a cohort sampled during active COVID-19.

The chain carries TRBV5-6 and TRBJ2-7, with D perhaps TRBD1 (6 bases). The V gene's germline CDR1 is SGHDT and CDR2 YYEEEE. The CDR3 runs 15 residues. V dropped 4 bases and J dropped 0 bases, with 14 bases sitting between them. The CDR3: CASSPVGGSSYEQYF. CDR3 sequence (DNA): TGTGCCAGCAGCCCGGTAGGGGGTAGCTCCTACGAGCAGTACTTC.

The rearrangement joins TRBV25-1 to TRBJ1-3; D unclear. The CDR3 runs to 16 residues. The V and J ends lost 1 base and 0 bases respectively, with 10 bases between them. Germline CDR1 reads MGHDK; CDR2 reads SYGVNS. The CDR3 is CASSESSRISGNTIYF. For the CDR3, the DNA is TGTGCCAGCAGTGAATCTAGCAGGATCTCTGGAAACACCATATATTTT.

In this sample, this clone turned up once. The chain employs TRBV5-1 and TRBJ2-7, with 7 positions matching TRBD2. V shed 2 bases and J 5 bases; nucleotides not matched to a gene: 7. Looked up from germline, CDR1 is SGHRS and CDR2 is YFSETQ. The CDR3 loop spans 14 amino acids. Written as DNA, the CDR3 is TGCGCCAGCAGCTTTCGCGGGGGAGAGAACGAGCAGTACTTC. Its translation is CASSFRGGENEQYF.

The rearrangement links TRBV2 to TRBJ2-5; D is unresolved. The V end lost 4 bases, the J end lost 5 bases, and 5 bases lay between the germline ends. The germline V gene has CDR1 SNHLY and CDR2 FYNNEI. The CDR3 runs to 11 residues. For the CDR3, the DNA is TGTGCCAGCAGTGTCAGGGAGACCCAGTACTTC. This translates into CASSVRETQYF.

The V call is TRBV18, the J call TRBJ2-7; D is perhaps TRBD1 (6 bases). This CDR3 contains 14 residues. The germline V gene has CDR1 KGHSH and CDR2 LQKENI. Trimming pared 6 bases from V and 1 base from J, leaving 13 bases between. CDR3 sequence: CASSPVGGSYEQYF. The CDR3 nucleotides are TGTGCCAGCTCCCCAGTAGGGGGATCCTACGAGCAGTACTTC.

The V and J genes are TRBV5-1 and TRBJ2-6; 7 positions agree with TRBD1. Looked up from germline, CDR1 is SGHRS and CDR2 is YFSETQ. V lost 5 bases to trimming and J lost 2 bases; unmatched junction nucleotides: 4. The CDR3 length is 15 residues. CDR3 amino acids: CASRTQGAGANVLTF. As DNA, the CDR3 is TGCGCCAGCAGAACCCAGGGGGCTGGGGCCAACGTCCTGACTTTC.

This chain connects TRBV5-1 to TRBJ1-6, with a weak D call TRBD1 (5 bases). V shed 4 bases and J shed 0 bases, with 11 bases lying between them. CDR1 is SGHRS and CDR2 is YFSETQ in the germline V gene. This CDR3 has 16 residues. The CDR3 bases are TGCGCCAGCAGCCCTGACAGAAGCTCCTATAATTCACCCCTCCACTTT. This translates into CASSPDRSSYNSPLHF.

The V call is TRBV6-1, the J call TRBJ1-5, with 7 bases matching TRBD1. Trimming removed 1 base from V and 6 bases from J; junction bases left unmatched: 6. CDR1 is MNHNS, CDR2 SASEGT, per germline. The length of the CDR3 is 15 residues. CDR3 sequence reads: CASSEVQGKGQPQHF. DNA of the CDR3: TGTGCCAGCAGTGAAGTACAGGGGAAGGGTCAGCCCCAGCATTTT.

This clone was detected only a few times. The chain recombines TRBV2 with TRBJ2-7; 7 positions agree with TRBD1. Germline V gives CDR1 SNHLY, CDR2 FYNNEI. This CDR3 spans 14 amino acids. V was pared by 3 bases and J by 7 bases, with 9 bases of the junction left unmatched. CDR3 nucleotide sequence: TGTGCCAGCAGTGAGGTAACAGGGGCGGTGGAGCAGTACTTC. This encodes CASSEVTGAVEQYF.

The rearrangement links TRBV7-6 to TRBJ2-5, with TRBD1 identical over 7 bases. Germline V CDR1 and CDR2: SGHVS, FNYEAQ. J was trimmed by 3 bases and V by 4 bases; bases with no gene match: 2. This CDR3 is built from 13 residues. The chain's CDR3 is CASSSTGKETQYF. For the CDR3, the DNA is TGTGCCAGCAGCTCGACAGGGAAAGAGACCCAGTACTTC. Full variable domain (rest looked up from reference TRBV7-6 and TRBJ2-5): GAGVSQSPRYKVTKRGQDVALRCDPISGHVSLYWYRQALGQGPEFLTYFNYEAQQDKSGLPNDRFSAERPEGSISTLTIQRTEQRDSAMYRCASSSTGKETQYFGPGTRLLVL.

The chain is built from TRBV29-1 and TRBJ1-1, with TRBD1 matching 8 bases. Trimming cost V 5 bases and J 1 base; bases outside gene matches: 3. The CDR3 runs to 13 residues. Germline CDR1 SQVTM, CDR2 ANQGSEA. The CDR3 nucleotides are TGCAGCGTTATCACAGGGGGGAACACTGAAGCTTTCTTT. Its protein product is CSVITGGNTEAFF.

The chain has TRBV5-1 and TRBJ1-6; 9 bases are shared with TRBD1. The V segment lost 3 bases and the J segment 9 bases; nucleotides outside the gene matches: 10. The V gene's germline CDR1 is SGHRS and CDR2 YFSETQ. CDR3 length: 16 residues. The CDR3, as DNA: TGCGCCAGCAGCTCTAAACGGGACAGGGAGCCTTCACCCCTCCACTTT. Its translation: CASSSKRDREPSPLHF.